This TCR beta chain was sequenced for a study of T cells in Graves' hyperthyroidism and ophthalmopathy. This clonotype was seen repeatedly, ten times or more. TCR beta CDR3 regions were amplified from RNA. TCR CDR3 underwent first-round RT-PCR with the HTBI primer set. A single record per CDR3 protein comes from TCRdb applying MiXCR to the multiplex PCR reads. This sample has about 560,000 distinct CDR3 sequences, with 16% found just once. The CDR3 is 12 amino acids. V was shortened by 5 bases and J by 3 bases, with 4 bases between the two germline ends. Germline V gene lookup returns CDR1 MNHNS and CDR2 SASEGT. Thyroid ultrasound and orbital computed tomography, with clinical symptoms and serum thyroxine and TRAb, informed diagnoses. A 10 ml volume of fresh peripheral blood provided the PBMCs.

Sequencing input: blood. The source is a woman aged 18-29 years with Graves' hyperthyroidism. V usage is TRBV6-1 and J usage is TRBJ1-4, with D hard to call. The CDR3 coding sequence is TGTGCCAGCAGTTCTCCTAATGAAAAACTGTTTTTT. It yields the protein CASSSPNEKLFF.